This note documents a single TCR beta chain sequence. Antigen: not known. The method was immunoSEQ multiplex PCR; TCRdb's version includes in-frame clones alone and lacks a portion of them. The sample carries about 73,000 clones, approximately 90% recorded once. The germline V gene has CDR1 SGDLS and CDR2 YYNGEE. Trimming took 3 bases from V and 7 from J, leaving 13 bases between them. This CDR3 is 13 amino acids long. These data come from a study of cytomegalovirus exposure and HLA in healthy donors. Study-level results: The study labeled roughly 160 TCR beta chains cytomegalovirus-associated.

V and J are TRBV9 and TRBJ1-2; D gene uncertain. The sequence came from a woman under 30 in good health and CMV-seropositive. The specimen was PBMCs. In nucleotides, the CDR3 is TGTGCCAGCAGCGGCGGGCATCGGTTTGGCTACACCTTC. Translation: CASSGGHRFGYTF.